This T cell receptor (beta chain) was sequenced for a study of untreated major depressive disorder. Turning to this clone: The antigen remains unidentified.

Clones were read by immunoSEQ multiplex PCR, and TCRdb kept only the in-frame ones, dropping some. The sample has over 20,000 clones, about 89% seen once. CDR3 length: 13 amino acids. Germline V lookup: CDR1 SNHLY, CDR2 FYNNEI. The V and J ends lost 7 bases and 8 bases respectively, with 15 bases between them. Study results and caveats: Sequencing showed nonsignificant TRBV25-01 and TRBV02-01 differences matching flow cytometry. Sequencing comparisons covered only three preselected Vbeta families.

Donors lacked major illness, comorbidities, regular medication, drug use, or heavy drinking. The sample taken for sequencing was CD4+ T cells from PBMCs. The receptor was derived from a woman in her twenties or thirties in good health. The J gene is TRBJ2-4, the V gene TRBV2, with D possibly TRBD2 on 5 matching bases. The CDR3 DNA follows: TGTGCCAGCATGAAGGTGAACGGGGACATTCAGTACTTC. This translates into CASMKVNGDIQYF.